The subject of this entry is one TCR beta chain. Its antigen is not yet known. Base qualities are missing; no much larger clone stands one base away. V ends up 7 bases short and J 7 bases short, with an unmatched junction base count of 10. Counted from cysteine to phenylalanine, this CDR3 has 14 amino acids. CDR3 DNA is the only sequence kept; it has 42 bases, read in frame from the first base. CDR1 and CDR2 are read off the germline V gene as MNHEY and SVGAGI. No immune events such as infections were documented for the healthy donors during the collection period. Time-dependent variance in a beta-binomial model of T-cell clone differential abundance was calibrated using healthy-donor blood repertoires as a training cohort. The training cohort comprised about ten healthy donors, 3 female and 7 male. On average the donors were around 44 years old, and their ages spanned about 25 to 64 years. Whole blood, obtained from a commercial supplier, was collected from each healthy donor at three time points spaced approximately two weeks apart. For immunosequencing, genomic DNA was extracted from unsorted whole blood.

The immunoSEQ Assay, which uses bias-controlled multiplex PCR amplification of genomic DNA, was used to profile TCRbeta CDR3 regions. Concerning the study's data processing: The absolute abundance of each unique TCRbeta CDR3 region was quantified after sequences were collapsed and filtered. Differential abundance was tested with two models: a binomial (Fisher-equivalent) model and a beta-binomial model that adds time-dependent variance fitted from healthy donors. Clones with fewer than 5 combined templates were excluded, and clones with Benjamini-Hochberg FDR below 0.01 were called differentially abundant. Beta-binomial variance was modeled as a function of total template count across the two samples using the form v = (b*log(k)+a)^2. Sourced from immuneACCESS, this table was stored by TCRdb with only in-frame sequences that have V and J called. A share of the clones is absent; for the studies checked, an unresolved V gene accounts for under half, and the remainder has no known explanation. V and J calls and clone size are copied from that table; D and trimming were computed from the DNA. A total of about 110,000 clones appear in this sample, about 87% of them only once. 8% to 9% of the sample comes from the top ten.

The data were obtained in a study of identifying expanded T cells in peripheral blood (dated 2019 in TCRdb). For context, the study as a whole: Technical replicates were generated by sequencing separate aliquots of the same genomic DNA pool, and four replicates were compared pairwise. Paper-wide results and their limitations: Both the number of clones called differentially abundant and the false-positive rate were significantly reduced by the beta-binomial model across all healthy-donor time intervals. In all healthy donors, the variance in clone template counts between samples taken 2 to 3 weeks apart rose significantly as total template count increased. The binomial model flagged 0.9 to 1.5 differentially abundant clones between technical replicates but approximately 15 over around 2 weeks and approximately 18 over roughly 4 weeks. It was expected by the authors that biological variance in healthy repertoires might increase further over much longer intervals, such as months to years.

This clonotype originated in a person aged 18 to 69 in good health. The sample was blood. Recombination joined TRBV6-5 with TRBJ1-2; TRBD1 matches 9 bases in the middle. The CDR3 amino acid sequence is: CASKLGQGISGYTF. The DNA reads TGTGCCAGCAAACTGGGACAGGGTATCTCTGGCTACACCTTC.